Shown below are 23 T cell receptor beta chains from a single sample sequenced in a study of T cells in Graves' hyperthyroidism and ophthalmopathy. TCR beta CDR3 sequences were amplified from RNA transcripts. The HTBI primer set served for first-round RT-PCR of the TCR CDR3. TCRdb redid the calling of the multiplex PCR reads with MiXCR, one entry per CDR3 protein. The sample records 490,000 or so distinct CDR3 sequences, around a fifth being singletons. Sequencing was carried out using blood. These receptors were collected from a woman in her 70s with Graves' ophthalmopathy.

To note about this clonotype: A read error may account for a junction end that differs from germline. The rearrangement uses TRBV3-1 and TRBJ2-2; TRBD2 is a possible D gene (6 bases). CDR1 LGHDT and CDR2 YNNKEL come from the germline V gene (reference sequence). The CDR3 is 13 residues long. The CDR3 DNA reads as TGTGCCAGCAGCCCGGGGAACACCGGGGGGCTGTTTTTT. It yields the protein CASSPGNTGGLFF.

This sequence joins TRBV20-1 and TRBJ2-7; D uncertain. V shed 3 bases and J shed 3 bases, with 9 bases lying between them. CDR1 is DFQATT and CDR2 is SNEGSKA in the germline V gene (reference sequence). This CDR3 spans 12 amino acids. This CDR3 reads CSARPDDYEQYF. CDR3 bases: TGCAGTGCTAGGCCGGATGACTACGAGCAGTACTTC.

This clonotype has more than one count but fewer than ten. The CDR3, as DNA: TGTGCCACCAGTGGGGGAAGCGCGGATACGCAGTATTTT. Amino acid sequence: CATSGGSADTQYF. The gene calls are TRBV24-1 and TRBJ2-3, with no clear D. Deletions cut 5 bases from V and 6 bases from J, with 11 bases between. CDR1 and CDR2 (germline): KGHDR, SFDVKD. The length of the CDR3 is 13 residues.

The gene calls are TRBV6-5 and TRBJ2-3, with 16 bases matching TRBD2. CDR1 is MNHEY and CDR2 is SVGAGI in the germline V gene. V shed 4 bases, J shed 4 bases, and the junction held 8 bases outside the gene matches. The CDR3 is 18 amino acids. CDR3 sequence reads: CASSSGTSGRASPDTQYF. CDR3 bases: TGTGCCAGCAGTTCCGGGACTAGCGGGAGGGCCTCGCCAGATACGCAGTATTTT.

This clonotype has a count of ten or more. J is TRBJ1-5 and V is TRBV6-1, with D possibly being TRBD1 (6 bases). The CDR3 is made up of 18 amino acids. Trimming left V 3 bases short and J 0 bases short, with 18 bases between. In germline, CDR1 is MNHNS, CDR2 SASEGT. The CDR3, as DNA: TGTGCCAGCAGTGAGGAACAGGGCTGGGATTATAGCAATCAGCCCCAGCATTTT. Amino acid sequence: CASSEEQGWDYSNQPQHF.

The rearrangement uses TRBV7-2 and TRBJ2-1; 9 bases fit TRBD1. CDR3 length: 14 residues. Germline CDR1 reads SGHTA; CDR2 reads FQGNSA. The J segment lost 9 bases and the V segment lost 5 bases, leaving 8 bases of the junction unmatched. The DNA of the CDR3 is TGTGCCAGCAGCCGCACAGGGGGCAGGGGTGAGCAGTTCTTC. As protein: CASSRTGGRGEQFF.

This chain joins TRBV5-1 and TRBJ2-7; 10 positions agree with TRBD1. Trimming cost V 4 bases and J 6 bases; bases outside gene matches: 7. The CDR3 consists of 14 residues. From germline, CDR1 is SGHRS and CDR2 YFSETQ. This CDR3 is CASSPEGQGIEQYF. The CDR3, as DNA: TGCGCCAGCAGCCCCGAGGGACAGGGGATCGAGCAGTACTTC.

This clonotype has at least ten counts. The chain has TRBV7-2 and TRBJ2-7; a possible D gene is TRBD2 (6 bases). The CDR3 is 15 amino acids. Trimming took 1 base from V and 7 from J, leaving 17 bases between them. CDR1 SGHTA and CDR2 FQGNSA come from the germline V gene. The CDR3 loop is CASSLGRLPGDEQYF. The DNA for the CDR3 is TGTGCCAGCAGCTTAGGTCGCCTACCGGGAGATGAGCAGTACTTC. Complete variable domain (other parts from reference TRBV7-2 and TRBJ2-7): GAGVSQSPSNKVTEKGKDVELRCDPISGHTALYWYRQSLGQGLEFLIYFQGNSAPDKSGLPSDRFSAERTGGSVSTLTIQRTQQEDSAVYLCASSLGRLPGDEQYFGPGTRLTVT.

This clonotype appeared many times. The chain joins TRBV28 to TRBJ1-3, with D unclear. Germline CDR1 reads MDHEN; CDR2 reads SYDVKM. The CDR3 covers 15 residues. Trimming removed 6 bases from V and 0 bases from J, with 12 bases in between. The CDR3 DNA reads TGTGCCAGCAGCCACGCGACCTTCTCTGGAAACACCATATATTTT. It encodes CASSHATFSGNTIYF.

A note on this clonotype: Germline is not matched at one junction end, which may reflect a read error. This chain links TRBV7-2 with TRBJ1-2; D remains ambiguous. Germline assignment: CDR1 SGHTA and CDR2 FQGNSA. The length of the CDR3 is 13 residues. CDR3 amino acids: CASSPRAQYGHTF. The CDR3 region has the DNA TGTGCCAGCAGCCCCCGGGCTCAATATGGCCACACCTTC.

This clonotype has a handful of counts. The chain uses TRBV4-1 and TRBJ2-5, with 10 nucleotides matching TRBD2. The trim removed 1 base at V and 5 bases at J, leaving 10 bases unmatched. Per the germline V gene, CDR1 is MGHRA and CDR2 is YSYEKL. This CDR3 is built from 17 residues. CDR3 DNA sequence: TGCGCCAGCAGCCAAGTTACAGCGGGAGGGCCGAGGGAGACCCAGTACTTC. Translated: CASSQVTAGGPRETQYF.

The chain employs TRBV27 and TRBJ2-1, with 7 positions matching TRBD2. The J segment lost 5 bases and the V segment lost 5 bases, leaving 9 bases of the junction unmatched. The CDR3 runs 15 residues. CDR1 MNHEY and CDR2 SMNVEV come from the germline V gene (reference sequence). CDR3 region: CASSTPRTRDNEQFF. The CDR3 bases are TGTGCCAGCAGTACACCCCGGACTAGGGACAATGAGCAGTTCTTC.

At least ten counts were recorded for this clonotype. The chain employs TRBV12-3 or TRBV12-4 and TRBJ2-5; no reliable D call. The CDR3 length is 11 residues. V lost 3 bases, J lost 6 bases, and 5 bases lay in between. This CDR3 is CASSLGKTQYF. The CDR3 DNA sequence: TGTGCCAGCAGTTTGGGGAAGACCCAGTACTTC.

This chain links TRBV30 with TRBJ2-3; D is perhaps TRBD1 or TRBD2 (5 bases each). Germline CDR1 GTSNPN, CDR2 SVGIG (reference sequence). CDR3 length: 13 amino acids. The V gene lost 8 bases and the J gene lost 1 base, with 13 bases spanning the gap. The CDR3 sequence is CAGEGYGTDTQYF. The CDR3 DNA reads TGTGCCGGAGAGGGGTACGGCACAGATACGCAGTATTTT. The complete variable domain, with remaining parts taken from reference TRBV30 and TRBJ2-3, reads SQTIHQWPATLVQPVGSPLSLECTVEGTSNPNLYWYRQAAGRGLQLLFYSVGIGQISSEVPQNLSASRPQDRQFILSSKKLLLSDSGFYLCAGEGYGTDTQYFGPGTRLTVL.

This rearrangement joins TRBV4-1 to TRBJ2-1; TRBD2 is a possible D gene (6 bases). CDR1 is MGHRA, CDR2 YSYEKL, per germline. The CDR3 has 16 residues. V lost 0 bases and J lost 0, with 9 bases in between. Written as DNA, the CDR3 is TGCGCCAGCAGCCAAGATTACGGGAGCTCCTACAATGAGCAGTTCTTC. Residues: CASSQDYGSSYNEQFF.

Points on this clonotype: With a much larger clone just one base away, this may be a read error. The genes are TRBV30 and TRBJ1-1, with D possibly matching TRBD1 (5 bases). The CDR3 length is 14 residues. With 8 bases removed from V and 1 base from J, the gap between germline ends came to 17 bases. CDR1 GTSNPN and CDR2 SVGIG come from the germline V gene (reference sequence). DNA for the CDR3: TGTGCCGGGGGGAGGGGACTCTCGAACACTGAAGCTTTCTTT. Amino acids: CAGGRGLSNTEAFF.

This clonotype was detected ten times or more. The chain couples TRBV28 to TRBJ2-1; 9 bases are a match to TRBD2. V was clipped by 1 base and J by 7 bases; unmatched bases: 5. From germline, CDR1 is MDHEN and CDR2 SYDVKM. CDR3 size: 15 residues. CDR3 in amino acids: CASSLYAGGPNEQFF. DNA for the CDR3: TGTGCCAGCAGTTTATACGCGGGAGGGCCAAATGAGCAGTTCTTC.

This clonotype was counted between two and nine times. The CDR3 bases are TGTGCTAGTGGTTTGGTCGGTGGTATGAAGGGGGCTTTCTTT. It specifies CASGLVGGMKGAFF. The J gene is TRBJ1-1, the V gene TRBV12-5; D is possibly TRBD1 (5 bases). The V gene's germline CDR1 is LGHNT and CDR2 FRNRAP. The CDR3 sequence is 14 residues long. V lost 0 bases and J 11 bases, leaving 16 bases between the germline ends.

The chain joins TRBV5-5 to TRBJ1-1, with D perhaps matching TRBD1 (5 bases). CDR3 length equals 12 residues. V lost 3 bases and J lost 11, with 14 bases in between. Germline V CDR1 and CDR2: SGHKS, YYEKEE (reference sequence). CDR3 coding DNA: TGTGCCAGCAGCTACGACAGAAGGGAGGCTTTCTTT. As protein: CASSYDRREAFF.

Regarding this clonotype: At one of its ends the junction is not consistent with the germline gene, which may arise from a read error. The chain recombines TRBV3-1 with TRBJ2-1, with TRBD2 as a possible D gene (6 bases). This CDR3 region has 16 residues. The germline V gene encodes CDR1 LGHDT and CDR2 YNNKEL (reference sequence). CDR3 region: CASSHDEAGLYNGQFF. The CDR3 DNA reads as TGTGCCAGCAGCCACGACGAGGCGGGACTCTACAATGGGCAGTTCTTC.

As for this clonotype: A read error may account for a junction end that differs from germline. J is TRBJ2-2 and V is TRBV11-1; D is uncertain. This CDR3 is 14 amino acids long. Germline CDR1 reads SGHAT; CDR2 reads FQDESV (reference sequence). In DNA, the CDR3 is TGCGCCAGCAGCTGGAACAGAGACACCGGGGAGCTGTTTTTT. As protein: CASSWNRDTGELFF.

This clonotype was counted ten times or more. This chain uses TRBV12-3 or TRBV12-4 with TRBJ2-1, with D perhaps TRBD2 (5 bases). The CDR3 loop spans 16 amino acids. With 4 bases removed from V and 0 bases from J, the gap between germline ends came to 13 bases. In DNA, the CDR3 is TGTGCCAGCAGTTCACTTCTAGGGAGCTCCTACAATGAGCAGTTCTTC. Translated, it gives CASSSLLGSSYNEQFF.

This clonotype was observed a handful of times. The CDR3 loop reads CASRGGDYEQYF. The DNA of the CDR3 is TGTGCCAGCAGAGGTGGGGACTACGAGCAGTACTTC. The gene calls are TRBV6-2 or TRBV6-3 and TRBJ2-7; D is uncertain. Germline CDR1 MNHEY, CDR2 SVGEGT. The CDR3 contains 12 residues. Trimming shortened V by 6 bases and J by 3 bases, and 9 bases separated the two germline ends.